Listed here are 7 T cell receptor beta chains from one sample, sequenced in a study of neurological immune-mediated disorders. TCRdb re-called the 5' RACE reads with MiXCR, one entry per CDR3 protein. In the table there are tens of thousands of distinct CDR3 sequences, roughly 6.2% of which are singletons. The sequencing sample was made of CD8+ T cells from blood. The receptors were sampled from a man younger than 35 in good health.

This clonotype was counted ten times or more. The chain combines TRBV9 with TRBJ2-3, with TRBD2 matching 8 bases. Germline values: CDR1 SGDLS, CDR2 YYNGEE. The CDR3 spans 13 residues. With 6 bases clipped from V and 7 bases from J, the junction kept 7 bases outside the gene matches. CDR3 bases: TGTGCCAGCACCCTCGGGGGGGGGAATACGCAGTATTTT. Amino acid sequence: CASTLGGGNTQYF.

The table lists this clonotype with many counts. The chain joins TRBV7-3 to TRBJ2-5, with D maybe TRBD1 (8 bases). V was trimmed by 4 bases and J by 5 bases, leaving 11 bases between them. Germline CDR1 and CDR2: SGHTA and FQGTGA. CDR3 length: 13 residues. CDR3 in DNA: TGTGCCAGCAGCTCACAGGGGGGGGAGACCCAGTACTTC. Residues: CASSSQGGETQYF.

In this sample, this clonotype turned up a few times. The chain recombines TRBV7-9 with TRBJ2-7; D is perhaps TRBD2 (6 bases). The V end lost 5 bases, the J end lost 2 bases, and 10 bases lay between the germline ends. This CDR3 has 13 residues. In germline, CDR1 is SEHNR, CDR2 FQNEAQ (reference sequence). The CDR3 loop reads CASSLGGTYEQYF. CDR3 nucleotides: TGTGCCAGCAGCCTGGGGGGTACCTACGAGCAGTACTTC.

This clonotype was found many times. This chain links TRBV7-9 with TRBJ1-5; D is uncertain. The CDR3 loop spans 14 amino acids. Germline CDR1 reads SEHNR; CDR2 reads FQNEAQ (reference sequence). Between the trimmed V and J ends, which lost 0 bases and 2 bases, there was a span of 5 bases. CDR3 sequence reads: CASSLAGGNQPQHF. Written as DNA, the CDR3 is TGTGCCAGCAGCTTAGCAGGCGGCAATCAGCCCCAGCATTTT.

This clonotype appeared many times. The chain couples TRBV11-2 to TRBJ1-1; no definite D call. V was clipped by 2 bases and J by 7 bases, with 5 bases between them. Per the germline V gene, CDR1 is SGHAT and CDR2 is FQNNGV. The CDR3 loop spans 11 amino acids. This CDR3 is CASSLSSEAFF. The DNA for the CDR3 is TGTGCCAGCAGCTTAAGCAGTGAAGCTTTCTTT. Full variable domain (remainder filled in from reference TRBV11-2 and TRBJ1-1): EAGVAQSPRYKIIEKRQSVAFWCNPISGHATLYWYQQILGQGPKLLIQFQNNGVVDDSQLPKDRFSAERLKGVDSTLKIQPAKLEDSAVYLCASSLSSEAFFGQGTRLTVV.

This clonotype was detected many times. The CDR3 coding sequence is TGCAGTGCTAGTCGAGGGCTTGCAACTAATGAAAAACTGTTTTTT. Translation: CSASRGLATNEKLFF. The chain joins TRBV20-1 to TRBJ1-4; unclear D gene. The germline CDR1 and CDR2 sequences are DFQATT and SNEGSKA (reference sequence). Trimming stripped 3 bases from V and 0 bases from J, with 11 bases between. CDR3 length: 15 residues.

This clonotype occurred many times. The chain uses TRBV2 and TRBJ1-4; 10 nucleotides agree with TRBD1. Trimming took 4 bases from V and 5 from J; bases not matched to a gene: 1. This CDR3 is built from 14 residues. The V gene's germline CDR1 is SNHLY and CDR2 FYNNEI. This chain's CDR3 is CASSGGQGNEKLFF. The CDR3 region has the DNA TGTGCCAGCAGTGGGGGACAGGGGAATGAAAAACTGTTTTTT.